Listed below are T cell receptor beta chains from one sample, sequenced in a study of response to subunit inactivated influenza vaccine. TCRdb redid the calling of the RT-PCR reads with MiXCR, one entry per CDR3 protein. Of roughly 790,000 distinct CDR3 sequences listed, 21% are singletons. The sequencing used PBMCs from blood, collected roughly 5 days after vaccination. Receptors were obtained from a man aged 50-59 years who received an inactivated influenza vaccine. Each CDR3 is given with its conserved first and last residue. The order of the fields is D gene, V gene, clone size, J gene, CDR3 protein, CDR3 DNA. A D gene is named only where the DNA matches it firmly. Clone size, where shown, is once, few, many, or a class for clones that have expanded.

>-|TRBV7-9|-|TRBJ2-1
CASSLDTLGGNEQFF
TGTGCCAGCAGCTTAGATACCCTCGGCGGCAATGAGCAGTTCTTC
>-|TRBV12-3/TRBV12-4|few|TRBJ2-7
CASNVRGYGSSYEQYF
TGTGCCAGCAACGTTAGGGGATATGGGAGCTCCTACGAGCAGTACTTC
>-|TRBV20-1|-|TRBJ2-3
CSAREHGSGLWSQYF
TGCAGTGCTAGAGAACACGGTTCGGGGCTGTGGTCGCAGTATTTT
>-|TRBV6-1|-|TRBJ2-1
CASTVSIFRDEQFF
TGTGCCAGCACAGTATCTATTTTCCGCGATGAGCAGTTCTTC
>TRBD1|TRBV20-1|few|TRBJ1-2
CRGTGDYGYTF
TGCAGGGGTACAGGGGACTATGGCTACACCTTC
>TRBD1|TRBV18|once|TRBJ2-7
CASSPTGTGGEKDLYEQYF
TGTGCCAGCTCACCGACCGGGACAGGGGGCGAAAAAGACCTCTACGAGCAGTACTTC
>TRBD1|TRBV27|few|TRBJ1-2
CASARDRKVLRYGYTF
TGTGCCAGCGCCCGGGACAGAAAGGTTCTGCGCTATGGCTACACCTTC
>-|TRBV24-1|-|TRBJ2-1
CATSESTSNEQFF
TGTGCCACCAGTGAATCTACTAGCAATGAGCAGTTCTTC
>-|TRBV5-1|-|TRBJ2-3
CASTLGGTSTDTQYF
TGCGCCAGCACCTTAGGAGGGACTAGCACAGATACGCAGTATTTT
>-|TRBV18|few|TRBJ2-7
CASSPIQGSEQYF
TGTGCCAGCTCACCAATTCAGGGAAGTGAGCAGTACTTC
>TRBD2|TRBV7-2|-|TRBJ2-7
CASSFTSEVFYEQYF
TGTGCCAGCAGCTTTACTAGCGAGGTCTTCTACGAGCAGTACTTC
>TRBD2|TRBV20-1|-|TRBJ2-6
CSARDGLADFSGANVLTF
TGCAGTGCTAGAGATGGACTAGCGGATTTCTCTGGGGCCAACGTCCTGACTTTC
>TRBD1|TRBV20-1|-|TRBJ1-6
CSAQGRDRVGSPLHF
TGCAGTGCGCAGGGCCGGGACAGGGTTGGTTCACCCCTCCACTTT
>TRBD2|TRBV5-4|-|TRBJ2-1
CASRPGTSAKNEQFF
TGTGCCAGCAGACCCGGGACTAGCGCTAAGAATGAGCAGTTCTTC
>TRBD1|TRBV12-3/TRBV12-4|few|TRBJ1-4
CASRQRQGAGEKLFF
TGTGCCAGCAGACAAAGACAGGGGGCAGGAGAAAAACTGTTTTTT
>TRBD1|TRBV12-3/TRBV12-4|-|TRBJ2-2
CASNTGQLNTGELFF
TGTGCCAGCAACACGGGACAGCTGAACACCGGGGAGCTGTTTTTT
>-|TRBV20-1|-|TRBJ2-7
CSAPIGGRSYEQYF
TGCAGTGCCCCCATTGGAGGTCGCTCCTACGAGCAGTACTTC
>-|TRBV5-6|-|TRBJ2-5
CASSLYDEDFQETQYF
TGTGCCAGCAGCTTATATGACGAGGACTTCCAAGAGACCCAGTACTTC
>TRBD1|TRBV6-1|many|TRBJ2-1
CASSTGQVLRNEQFF
TGTGCCAGCAGTACGGGACAGGTCCTCCGCAATGAGCAGTTCTTC
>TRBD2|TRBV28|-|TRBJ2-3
CASSEPVLAGESDTQYF
TGTGCCAGCAGTGAACCGGTTCTAGCGGGGGAGTCAGATACGCAGTATTTT
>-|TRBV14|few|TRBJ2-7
CASSQVPASYHEQYF
TGTGCCAGCAGCCAAGTTCCGGCTAGCTACCACGAGCAGTACTTC
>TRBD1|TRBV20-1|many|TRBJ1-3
CSASLGQGSGNTIYF
TGCAGTGCTTCTCTCGGACAGGGCTCTGGAAACACCATATATTTT
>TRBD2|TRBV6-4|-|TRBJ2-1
CASSIGTSGVKNEQFF
TGTGCCAGCAGTATCGGAACTAGCGGGGTCAAAAATGAGCAGTTCTTC
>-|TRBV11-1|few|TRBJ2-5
CASSRDGGSEETQYF
TGTGCCAGCAGCCGTGATGGGGGTTCCGAGGAGACCCAGTACTTC
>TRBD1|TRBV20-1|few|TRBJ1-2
CSATQGQGAHGYTF
TGCAGTGCTACCCAAGGACAGGGGGCTCATGGCTACACCTTC
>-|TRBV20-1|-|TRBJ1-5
CSARVGPGSNQPQHF
TGCAGTGCTAGAGTGGGGCCAGGGAGCAATCAGCCCCAGCATTTT
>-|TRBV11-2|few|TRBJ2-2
CASNSRGVNTGELFF
TGTGCCAGCAACTCCAGGGGAGTGAACACCGGGGAGCTGTTTTTT
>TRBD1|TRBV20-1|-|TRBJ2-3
CSAERGTGVTDTQYF
TGCAGTGCCGAGCGCGGGACAGGCGTCACAGATACGCAGTATTTT
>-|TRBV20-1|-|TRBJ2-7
CSASDSTSYEQYF
TGCAGTGCTTCGGACAGTACCTCCTACGAGCAGTACTTC
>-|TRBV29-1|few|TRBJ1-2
CSVEVARGTGYTF
TGCAGCGTTGAAGTGGCCAGGGGAACGGGCTACACCTTC
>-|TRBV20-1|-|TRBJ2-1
CSARDAIVRDYEQFF
TGCAGTGCTAGAGATGCCATCGTCAGGGACTATGAGCAGTTCTTC
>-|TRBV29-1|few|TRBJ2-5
CSVESWQGTETQYF
TGCAGCGTTGAATCCTGGCAGGGGACGGAGACCCAGTACTTC
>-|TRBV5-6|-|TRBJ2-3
CASSLVDVRTDTQYF
TGTGCCAGCAGCTTGGTGGACGTACGCACAGATACGCAGTATTTT
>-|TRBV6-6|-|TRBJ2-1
CASRDTNNEQFF
TGTGCCAGCAGGGACACGAACAATGAGCAGTTCTTC
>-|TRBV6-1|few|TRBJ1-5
CASSERGDQPQHF
TGTGCCAGCAGTGAAAGGGGCGATCAGCCCCAGCATTTT
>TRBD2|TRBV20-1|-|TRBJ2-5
CSASSSGLIKETQYF
TGCAGTGCTAGTTCTAGCGGATTAATAAAAGAGACCCAGTACTTC
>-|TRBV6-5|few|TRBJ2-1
CASSYGHNEQFF
TGTGCCAGCAGTTACGGTCACAATGAGCAGTTCTTC
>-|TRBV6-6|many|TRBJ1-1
CASSYGGGTEAFF
TGTGCCAGCAGTTACGGAGGGGGCACTGAAGCTTTCTTT
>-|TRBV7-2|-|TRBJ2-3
CASSPWEDTQYF
TGTGCCAGCAGCCCGTGGGAAGATACGCAGTATTTT
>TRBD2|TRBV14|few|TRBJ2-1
CASNQLAGDNEQFF
TGTGCCAGCAACCAACTAGCGGGCGACAATGAGCAGTTCTTC
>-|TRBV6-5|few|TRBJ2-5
CASSQDGGTQYF
TGTGCCAGCAGTCAGGACGGAGGGACCCAGTACTTC
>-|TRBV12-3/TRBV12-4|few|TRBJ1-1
CASSRHAGAEAFF
TGTGCCAGCAGTCGGCACGCGGGGGCTGAAGCTTTCTTT
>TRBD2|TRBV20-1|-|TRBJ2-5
CSARGGLAGKPQETQYF
TGCAGTGCTAGAGGCGGACTAGCGGGGAAGCCCCAAGAGACCCAGTACTTC
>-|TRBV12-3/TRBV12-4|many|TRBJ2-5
CASSLVAVQETQYF
TGTGCCAGCAGTTTAGTGGCTGTCCAAGAGACCCAGTACTTC
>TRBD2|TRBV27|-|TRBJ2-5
CASSRASGGVTETQYF
TGTGCCAGTAGTCGGGCTAGCGGGGGAGTTACAGAGACCCAGTACTTC
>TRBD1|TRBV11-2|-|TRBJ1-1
CASSPSYRGRLMNTEAFF
TGTGCCAGCAGCCCAAGTTACAGGGGGAGACTAATGAACACTGAAGCTTTCTTT
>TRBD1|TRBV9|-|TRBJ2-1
CASSVPRTGGSYNEQFF
TGTGCCAGCAGCGTACCTAGGACAGGGGGCTCCTACAATGAGCAGTTCTTC
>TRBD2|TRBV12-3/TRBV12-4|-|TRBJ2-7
CASSPLAGTYSYEQYF
TGTGCCAGCAGCCCCCTAGCGGGAACCTACTCCTACGAGCAGTACTTC
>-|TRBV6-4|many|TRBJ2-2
CASSESGEGELFF
TGTGCCAGCAGTGAATCGGGGGAAGGGGAGCTGTTTTTT
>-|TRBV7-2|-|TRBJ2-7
CASSPRSGAHEQYF
TGTGCCAGCAGCCCCCGTTCAGGGGCCCACGAGCAGTACTTC
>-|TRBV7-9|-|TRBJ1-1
CASSLASGMNTEAFF
TGTGCCAGCAGCTTAGCATCAGGGATGAACACTGAAGCTTTCTTT
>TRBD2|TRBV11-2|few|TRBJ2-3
CASRRLAGVFTDTQYF
TGTGCCAGCAGGCGACTAGCGGGAGTGTTTACAGATACGCAGTATTTT
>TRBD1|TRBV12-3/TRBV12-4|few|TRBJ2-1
CASSSGTVDNEQFF
TGTGCCAGCAGTTCCGGGACAGTAGACAATGAGCAGTTCTTC